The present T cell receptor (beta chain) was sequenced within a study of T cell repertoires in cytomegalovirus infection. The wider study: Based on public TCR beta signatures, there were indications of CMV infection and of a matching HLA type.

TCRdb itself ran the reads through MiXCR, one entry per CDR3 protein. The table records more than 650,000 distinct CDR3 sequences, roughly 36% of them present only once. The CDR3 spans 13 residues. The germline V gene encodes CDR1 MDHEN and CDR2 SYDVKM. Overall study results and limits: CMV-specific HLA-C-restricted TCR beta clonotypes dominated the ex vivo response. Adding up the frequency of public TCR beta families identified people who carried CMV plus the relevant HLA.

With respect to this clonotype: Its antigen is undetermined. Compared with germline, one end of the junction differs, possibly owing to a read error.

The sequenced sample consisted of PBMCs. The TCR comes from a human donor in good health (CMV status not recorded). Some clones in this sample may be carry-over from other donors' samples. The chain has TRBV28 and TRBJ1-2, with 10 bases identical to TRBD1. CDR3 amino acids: CASSLGTGAVFSF. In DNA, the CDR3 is TGTGCCAGCAGTTTAGGGACAGGGGCCGTTTTTTCCTTC.